Listed below are T cell receptor beta chains from one sample, sequenced in a study of blood T cell repertoires in COVID-19. The method was immunoSEQ multiplex PCR; TCRdb's version includes in-frame clones alone and lacks a portion of them. The sample lists approximately 50,000 clones, about 80% occurring once. Sequencing was done on a sample of peripheral blood. These receptors all stem from a man between 70 and 80 years old with active COVID-19. The CDR3 runs from the conserved cysteine through the conserved F or W. The D gene is left open where the match is weak. Where a row states a size, it is once, few, many or the class of an expanded clone; other rows omit it.

clone_size | d_call | j_call | v_call | cdr3_aa | cdr3_nt
once | . | TRBJ2-7 | TRBV27 | CASSLWGREQYF | TGTGCCAGCAGTTTATGGGGGCGGGAGCAGTACTTC
once | . | TRBJ1-1 | TRBV12-3/TRBV12-4 | CASSSYRATEAFF | TGTGCCAGCAGTTCCTACAGGGCCACTGAAGCTTTCTTT
. | . | TRBJ1-1 | TRBV3-1/TRBV3-2 | CASSRGSTEAFF | TGTGCCAGCAGCAGAGGGTCCACTGAAGCTTTCTTT
. | . | TRBJ2-7 | TRBV7-2 | CASSLGKGVEQYF | TGTGCCAGCAGCTTAGGGAAAGGGGTCGAGCAGTACTTC
. | . | TRBJ2-2 | TRBV29-1 | CSVDPGDRNTGELFF | TGCAGCGTTGACCCGGGGGATAGGAACACCGGGGAGCTGTTTTTT
. | . | TRBJ2-2 | TRBV5-1 | CASSLAQVSNTGELFF | TGCGCCAGCAGCTTGGCCCAGGTATCGAACACCGGGGAGCTGTTTTTT
. | TRBD2 | TRBJ2-1 | TRBV23-1 | CASSQSPGAGPGRIQNEQFF | TGCGCCAGCAGTCAATCTCCCGGGGCGGGCCCCGGGAGGATACAGAATGAGCAGTTCTTC
. | . | TRBJ2-1 | TRBV19 | CATSTGFIEQFF | TGTGCCACTAGCACCGGTTTTATTGAGCAGTTCTTC
. | TRBD1 | TRBJ1-6 | TRBV6-5 | CASAPLDRQSPLHF | TGTGCCAGCGCCCCCCTGGACAGGCAATCACCCCTCCACTTT
once | TRBD1 | TRBJ2-2 | TRBV7-9 | CASPSPGGTGELFF | TGTGCCAGCCCATCCCCAGGGGGCACCGGGGAGCTGTTTTTT
few | TRBD2 | TRBJ2-2 | TRBV9 | CASSESGGYTGELFF | TGTGCCAGCAGCGAAAGCGGGGGGTACACCGGGGAGCTGTTTTTT
. | . | TRBJ1-5 | TRBV7-9 | CASSPEWGVNQPQHF | TGTGCCAGCAGTCCAGAGTGGGGGGTCAATCAGCCCCAGCATTTT
. | TRBD1 | TRBJ1-2 | TRBV19 | CASSSRTGRGDGYTF | TGTGCCAGTAGTTCCCGGACAGGGCGAGGAGATGGCTACACCTTC
. | . | TRBJ2-1 | TRBV4-1 | CASSQDRSEQFF | TGCGCCAGCAGCCAAGATCGCAGTGAGCAGTTCTTC
. | TRBD2 | TRBJ2-7 | TRBV29-1 | CSVVLGTSGYYEQYF | TGCAGCGTTGTCCTAGGAACTAGCGGATATTACGAGCAGTACTTC
. | TRBD1 | TRBJ1-1 | TRBV7-2 | CASSPRTGENTEAFF | TGTGCCAGCAGCCCCCGGACAGGGGAGAACACTGAAGCTTTCTTT
. | TRBD2 | TRBJ2-7 | TRBV6-2/TRBV6-3 | CASSSPTGSGGGEQYF | TGTGCCAGCAGTTCACCGACCGGTTCCGGCGGGGGCGAGCAGTACTTC
. | TRBD1 | TRBJ1-2 | TRBV6-5 | CASAPGGQPYGYTF | TGTGCCAGCGCCCCAGGGGGGCAACCGTATGGCTACACCTTC
. | . | TRBJ1-6 | TRBV4-3 | CASSQTDSSTLHF | TGCGCCAGCAGCCAAACCGACAGTTCTACCCTCCACTTT
. | TRBD1 | TRBJ1-3 | TRBV19 | CASSTRQGRRSGNTIYF | TGTGCCAGTAGTACCCGACAGGGGAGGCGGTCAGGAAACACCATATATTTT
. | . | TRBJ2-5 | TRBV6-6 | CASGGTSKETQYF | TGTGCCAGCGGGGGGACCTCCAAAGAGACCCAGTACTTC
once | . | TRBJ1-5 | TRBV4-1 | CASSQDGAGIQPQHF | TGCGCCAGCAGCCAAGATGGTGCAGGGATCCAGCCCCAGCATTTT
. | . | TRBJ2-1 | TRBV29-1 | CSVEDNNEQFF | TGCAGCGTTGAAGATAACAATGAGCAGTTCTTC
. | TRBD2 | TRBJ2-7 | TRBV20-1 | CSASAGGGEQYF | TGCAGTGCTAGTGCGGGGGGAGGGGAGCAGTACTTC
. | TRBD2 | TRBJ2-3 | TRBV9 | CASSVGLAGGMTDTQYF | TGTGCCAGCAGCGTAGGGCTAGCGGGGGGGATGACAGATACGCAGTATTTT
few | . | TRBJ2-5 | TRBV7-6 | CASSLYGHRTQETQYF | TGTGCCAGCAGCTTATACGGACACCGGACCCAAGAGACCCAGTACTTC
. | TRBD2 | TRBJ2-1 | TRBV6-1 | CASTVTGGGFHEQFF | TGTGCCAGCACAGTGACGGGGGGTGGTTTCCATGAGCAGTTCTTC
. | TRBD1 | TRBJ1-2 | TRBV4-1 | CASSQAGTGYGYTF | TGCGCCAGCAGCCAAGCTGGGACAGGCTATGGCTACACCTTC
. | TRBD1 | TRBJ2-3 | TRBV5-1 | CASSLEGAPDTQYF | TGCGCCAGCAGCTTGGAGGGGGCCCCAGATACGCAGTATTTT
. | . | TRBJ2-2 | TRBV25-1 | CASSLTGTQTGELFF | TGTGCCAGCAGTCTGACCGGGACTCAAACCGGGGAGCTGTTTTTT
. | . | TRBJ1-2 | TRBV2 | CASSVPAGYGYTF | TGTGCCAGCAGTGTACCGGCGGGCTATGGCTACACCTTC
. | . | TRBJ2-2 | TRBV7-9 | CASSSARGTGELFF | TGTGCCAGCAGCTCCGCCCGGGGCACCGGGGAGCTGTTTTTT
. | . | TRBJ1-4 | TRBV12-1 | CASSLKTTNEKLFF | TGTGCCAGCAGCCTAAAAACAACTAATGAAAAACTGTTTTTT
. | TRBD2 | TRBJ2-5 | TRBV5-5 | CASSLAEGLAEETQYF | TGTGCCAGCAGCTTGGCCGAGGGACTAGCGGAAGAGACCCAGTACTTC
once | . | TRBJ2-6 | TRBV5-1 | CASSLVSGAFGANVLTF | TGCGCCAGCAGCTTGGTGTCAGGGGCTTTTGGGGCCAACGTCCTGACTTTC
. | TRBD2 | TRBJ2-3 | TRBV6-5 | CASERLAGSTDTQYF | TGTGCCAGCGAAAGACTAGCGGGGAGCACAGATACGCAGTATTTT
once | . | TRBJ1-2 | TRBV28 | CASSVGQMIYGYTF | TGTGCCAGCAGTGTCGGACAGATGATCTATGGCTACACCTTC
. | TRBD1 | TRBJ1-2 | TRBV2 | CASSEVQGAGGYTF | TGTGCCAGCAGTGAAGTACAGGGGGCAGGGGGCTACACCTTC
. | TRBD2 | TRBJ2-1 | TRBV4-2 | CASSQETSGRGNEQFF | TGTGCCAGCAGCCAAGAAACTAGCGGGAGGGGGAATGAGCAGTTCTTC
. | TRBD2 | TRBJ2-5 | TRBV5-4 | CASHGGGRPQETQYF | TGTGCCAGCCACGGCGGGGGGCGGCCCCAAGAGACCCAGTACTTC
. | . | TRBJ2-6 | TRBV9 | CASSGGGTASSGANVLTF | TGTGCCAGCAGCGGTGGGGGGACAGCGAGCTCTGGGGCCAACGTCCTGACTTTC
once | . | TRBJ1-2 | TRBV18 | CASSQSGVNYGYTF | TGTGCCAGCTCACAGTCGGGGGTTAATTATGGCTACACCTTC
few | TRBD1 | TRBJ1-2 | TRBV10-3 | CAISESKGAGGYTF | TGTGCCATCAGTGAGTCGAAGGGGGCGGGTGGCTACACCTTC
once | . | TRBJ1-6 | TRBV7-2 | CASSLPGYNSPLHF | TGTGCCAGCAGCCTGCCAGGCTATAATTCACCCCTCCACTTT
. | . | TRBJ2-7 | TRBV12-3/TRBV12-4 | CASSQGEYYEQYF | TGTGCCAGCAGTCAGGGCGAGTACTACGAGCAGTACTTC
. | TRBD1 | TRBJ2-3 | TRBV11-2 | CASSTRQGNTDTQYF | TGTGCCAGCAGCACTCGACAGGGGAACACAGATACGCAGTATTTT
. | TRBD1 | TRBJ1-6 | TRBV3-1/TRBV3-2 | CASSRPGQYNSPLHF | TGTGCCAGCAGCCGACCGGGACAGTACAATTCACCCCTCCACTTT
. | . | TRBJ1-1 | TRBV19 | CASIALGRVNTEAFF | TGTGCCAGTATTGCGCTGGGCAGGGTGAACACTGAAGCTTTCTTT
. | . | TRBJ1-2 | TRBV30 | CAWSPGGGDTYGYTF | TGTGCCTGGAGTCCCGGTGGGGGGGATACCTATGGCTACACCTTC